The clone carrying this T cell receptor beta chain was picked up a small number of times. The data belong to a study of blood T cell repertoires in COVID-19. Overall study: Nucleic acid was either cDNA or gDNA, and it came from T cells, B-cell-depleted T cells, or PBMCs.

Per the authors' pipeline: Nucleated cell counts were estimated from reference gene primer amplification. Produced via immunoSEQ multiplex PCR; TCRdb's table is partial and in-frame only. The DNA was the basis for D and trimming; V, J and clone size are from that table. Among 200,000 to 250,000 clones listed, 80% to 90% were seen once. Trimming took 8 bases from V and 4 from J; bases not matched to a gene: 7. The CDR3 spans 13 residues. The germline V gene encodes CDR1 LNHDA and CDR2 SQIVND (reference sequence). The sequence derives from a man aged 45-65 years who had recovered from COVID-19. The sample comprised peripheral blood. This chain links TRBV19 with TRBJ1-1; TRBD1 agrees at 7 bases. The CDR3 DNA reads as TGTGCCAGTTACAGGGGACGGGGCACTGAAGCTTTCTTT. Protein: CASYRGRGTEAFF.